This T cell receptor (beta chain) emerged from a study of blood T cell repertoires in COVID-19. Study-wide context: Sources were T cells, B-cell-depleted T cells, or PBMCs; the material itself was cDNA or gDNA.

V lost 8 bases to trimming and J lost 0 bases, with 11 bases between them. This CDR3 region has 14 residues. Germline V lookup: CDR1 MNHNY, CDR2 SVGAGI (reference sequence). Profiled with immunoSEQ multiplex PCR; TCRdb holds only in-frame clones, not every one. The repertoire holds 150,000 to 200,000 clones, with about 81% as singletons. The receptor was isolated from a man in his fifties or sixties with active or convalescent COVID-19. Source material: peripheral blood. This chain connects TRBV6-6 to TRBJ1-3; no clear D. The CDR3 region has the DNA TGTGCCAGCGTGGCCCGTGCCTCTGGAAACACCATATATTTT. Translation gives CASVARASGNTIYF.